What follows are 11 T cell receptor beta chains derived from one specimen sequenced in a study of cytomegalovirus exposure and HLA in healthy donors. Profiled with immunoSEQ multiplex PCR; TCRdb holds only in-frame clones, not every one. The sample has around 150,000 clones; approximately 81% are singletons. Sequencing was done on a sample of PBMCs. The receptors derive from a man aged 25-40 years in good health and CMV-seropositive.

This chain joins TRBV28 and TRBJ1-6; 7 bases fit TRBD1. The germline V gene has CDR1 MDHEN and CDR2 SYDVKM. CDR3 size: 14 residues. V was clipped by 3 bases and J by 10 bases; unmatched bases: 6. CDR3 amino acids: CASSLQGELSPLHF. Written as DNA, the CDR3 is TGTGCCAGCAGTTTGCAGGGGGAGCTGTCACCCCTCCACTTT.

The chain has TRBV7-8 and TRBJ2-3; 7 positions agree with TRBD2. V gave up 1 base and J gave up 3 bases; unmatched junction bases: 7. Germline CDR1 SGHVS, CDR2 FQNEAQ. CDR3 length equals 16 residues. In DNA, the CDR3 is TGTGCCAGCAGCTTAGTGGCGGGAGTGGGGACAGATACGCAGTATTTT. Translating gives CASSLVAGVGTDTQYF.

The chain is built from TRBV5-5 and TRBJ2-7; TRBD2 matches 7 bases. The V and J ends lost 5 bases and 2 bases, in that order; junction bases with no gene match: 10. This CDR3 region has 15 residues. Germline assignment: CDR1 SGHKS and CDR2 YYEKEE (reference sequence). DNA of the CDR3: TGTGCCAGCAGACCTCTAGCGGCCCTCGCCTACGAGCAGTACTTC. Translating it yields CASRPLAALAYEQYF. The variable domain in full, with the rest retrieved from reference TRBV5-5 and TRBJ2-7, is DAGVTQSPTHLIKTRGQQVTLRCSPISGHKSVSWYQQVLGQGPQFIFQYYEKEERGRGNFPDRFSARQFPNYSSELNVNALLLGDSALYLCASRPLAALAYEQYFGPGTRLTVT.

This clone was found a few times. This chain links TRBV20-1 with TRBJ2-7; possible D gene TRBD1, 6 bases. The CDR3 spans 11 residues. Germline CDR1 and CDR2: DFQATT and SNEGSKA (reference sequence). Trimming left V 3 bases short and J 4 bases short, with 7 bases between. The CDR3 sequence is CSASRGYEQYF. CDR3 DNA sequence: TGCAGTGCTAGTAGGGGGTACGAGCAGTACTTC.

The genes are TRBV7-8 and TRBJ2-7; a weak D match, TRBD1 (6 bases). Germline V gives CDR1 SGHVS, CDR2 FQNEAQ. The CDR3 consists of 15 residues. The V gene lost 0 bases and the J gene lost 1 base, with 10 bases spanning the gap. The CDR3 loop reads CASSLARTESYEQYF. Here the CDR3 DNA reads TGTGCCAGCAGCTTAGCCCGGACAGAATCCTACGAGCAGTACTTC. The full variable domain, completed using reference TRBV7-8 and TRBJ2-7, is GAGVSQSPRYKVAKRGQDVALRCDPISGHVSLFWYQQALGQGPEFLTYFQNEAQLDKSGLPSDRFFAERPEGSVSTLKIQRTQQEDSAVYLCASSLARTESYEQYFGPGTRLTVT.

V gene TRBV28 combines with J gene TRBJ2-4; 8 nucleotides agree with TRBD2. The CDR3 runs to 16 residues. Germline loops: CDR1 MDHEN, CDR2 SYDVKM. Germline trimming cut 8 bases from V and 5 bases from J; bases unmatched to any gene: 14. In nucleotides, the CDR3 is TGTGCCAGCTTCCCTTCCTGGCCGGGGGGGGAAAACATTCAGTACTTC. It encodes CASFPSWPGGENIQYF.

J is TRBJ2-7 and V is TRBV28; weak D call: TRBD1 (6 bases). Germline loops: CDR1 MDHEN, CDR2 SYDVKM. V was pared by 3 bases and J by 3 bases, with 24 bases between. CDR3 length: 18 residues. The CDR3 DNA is TGTGCCAGCAGTTTGACAGGTAGATGGGGAGCCGTTCACTACGAGCAGTACTTC. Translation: CASSLTGRWGAVHYEQYF.

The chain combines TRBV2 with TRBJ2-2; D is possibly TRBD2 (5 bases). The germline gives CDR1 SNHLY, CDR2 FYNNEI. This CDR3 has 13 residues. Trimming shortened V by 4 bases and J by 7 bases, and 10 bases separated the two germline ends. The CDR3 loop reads CASSGSGGGELFF. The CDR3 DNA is TGTGCCAGCAGTGGGAGTGGAGGCGGGGAGCTGTTTTTT. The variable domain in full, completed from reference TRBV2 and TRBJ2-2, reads EPEVTQTPSHQVTQMGQEVILRCVPISNHLYFYWYRQILGQKVEFLVSFYNNEISEKSEIFDDQFSVERPDGSNFTLKIRSTKLEDSAMYFCASSGSGGGELFFGEGSRLTVL.

CDR3 loop: CASSLDAQYLHEQYF. In nucleotides, the CDR3 is TGTGCCAGCAGCTTAGATGCACAGTACCTCCACGAGCAGTACTTC. The chain uses TRBV7-8 and TRBJ2-7; D not resolved. This CDR3 has 15 amino acids. The V end was cut by 1 base, the J end by 5 bases, with 15 bases between. Germline V gene lookup returns CDR1 SGHVS and CDR2 FQNEAQ.

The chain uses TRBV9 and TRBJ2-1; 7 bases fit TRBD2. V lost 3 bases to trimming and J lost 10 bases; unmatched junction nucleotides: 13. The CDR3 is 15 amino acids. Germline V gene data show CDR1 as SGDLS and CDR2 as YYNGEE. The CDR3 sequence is CASSAGLPGRGEQFF. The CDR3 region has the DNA TGTGCCAGCAGCGCGGGACTACCTGGTAGAGGGGAGCAGTTCTTC.

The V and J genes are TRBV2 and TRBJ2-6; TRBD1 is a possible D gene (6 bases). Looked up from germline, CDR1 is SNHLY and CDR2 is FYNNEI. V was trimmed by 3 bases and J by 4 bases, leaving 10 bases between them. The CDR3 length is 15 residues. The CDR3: CASSEGHSGANVLTF. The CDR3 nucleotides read TGTGCCAGCAGTGAGGGACACTCGGGGGCCAACGTCCTGACTTTC.